Listed below are T cell receptor beta chains from one sample, sequenced in a study of control samples from healthy donors and cancer patients. Generated by immunoSEQ multiplex PCR, the TCRdb table keeps only in-frame clones and is missing some. The top ten clones hold around 1.4% of a sample with 150,000 to 200,000 clones, 85% to 95% of them seen once. The specimen sequenced was blood. These receptors all stem from a man aged 30-40 years in good health. Both conserved end residues are part of each CDR3. D genes are given only for firm matches. Some rows mark clone size as missing; the rest say once, few, many or name a class of expanded clone.

J gene | V gene | clone size | D gene | CDR3 length | CDR3 DNA | CDR3 protein
TRBJ2-5 | TRBV7-2 | . | . | 13 | TGTGCCAGCAGCGAGGGGAGGCAAGAGACCCAGTACTTC | CASSEGRQETQYF
TRBJ1-4 | TRBV3-1/TRBV3-2 | . | . | 15 | TGTGCCAGCAGTTATTCCCGGAAGTCTAATGAAAAACTGTTTTTT | CASSYSRKSNEKLFF
TRBJ1-2 | TRBV19 | . | TRBD1 | 15 | TGTGCCAGTAACGATCCAGGACAGGGGGCGGATGGCTACACCTTC | CASNDPGQGADGYTF
TRBJ2-1 | TRBV5-4 | . | TRBD2 | 17 | TGTGCCAGCAGCTTGGGAGCGGGCGGGGGGGCTTTGAATGAGCAGTTCTTC | CASSLGAGGGALNEQFF
TRBJ1-3 | TRBV19 | . | . | 14 | TGTGCCAGTAGTATAGGCTCCTCTGGAAACACCATATATTTT | CASSIGSSGNTIYF
TRBJ2-1 | TRBV6-5 | . | TRBD2 | 16 | TGTGCCAGCAGTTCCCCGAAGCGGGGGGCACACAATGAGCAGTTCTTC | CASSSPKRGAHNEQFF
TRBJ2-2 | TRBV7-2 | . | . | 16 | TGTGCCAGCAGCCAAAGGCCGTCTTCCAACACCGGGGAGCTGTTTTTT | CASSQRPSSNTGELFF
TRBJ2-2 | TRBV7-9 | . | TRBD1 | 15 | TGTGCCAGCAGCTTAGCACAGGGGGGCCCCGGGGAGCTGTTTTTT | CASSLAQGGPGELFF
TRBJ2-7 | TRBV14 | . | . | 13 | TGTGCCAGCAGCCAAGATCGAGGCTACGAGCAGTACTTC | CASSQDRGYEQYF
TRBJ1-1 | TRBV7-2 | . | . | 15 | TGTGCCAGCAGTCGGTTGTGGACGGGTAACACTGAAGCTTTCTTT | CASSRLWTGNTEAFF
TRBJ2-5 | TRBV9 | . | . | 16 | TGTGCCAGCAGCGTAGGGTTGGGCGGGACCGAAGAGACCCAGTACTTC | CASSVGLGGTEETQYF
TRBJ1-3 | TRBV30 | . | . | 15 | TGTGCCTGGAGCGGAGCTGGGGGCCTCGGAAACACCATATATTTT | CAWSGAGGLGNTIYF
TRBJ2-1 | TRBV7-2 | . | . | 17 | TGTGCCAGCAGCTTAAAGGGGGGCGGGGTGTCCTACAATGAGCAGTTCTTC | CASSLKGGGVSYNEQFF
TRBJ2-1 | TRBV27 | . | . | 13 | TGTGCCAGCAGTTTTAGAAGATCGAATGAGCAGTTCTTC | CASSFRRSNEQFF
TRBJ2-6 | TRBV10-3 | . | TRBD1 | 16 | TGTGCCATCAGCGGACAGGCCAACTCTGGGGCCAACGTCCTGACTTTC | CAISGQANSGANVLTF
TRBJ2-2 | TRBV2 | . | TRBD1 | 16 | TGTGCCAGCAGGCCCCCGGGACAGGGGGGCACCGGGGAGCTGTTTTTT | CASRPPGQGGTGELFF
TRBJ1-2 | TRBV29-1 | . | . | 11 | TGCAGCGTTGAGACAGACTATGGCTACACCTTC | CSVETDYGYTF
TRBJ2-5 | TRBV5-1 | . | TRBD2 | 14 | TGCGCCAGCAAACTAGCGGGAGCCGGGGAGACCCAGTACTTC | CASKLAGAGETQYF
TRBJ1-5 | TRBV29-1 | . | . | 13 | TGCAGCGTTAATACCGGGCTCAATCAGCCCCAGCATTTT | CSVNTGLNQPQHF
TRBJ1-4 | TRBV7-9 | . | . | 13 | TGTGCCAGCAGCTTAGCGGGACACGAAAAACTGTTTTTT | CASSLAGHEKLFF
TRBJ1-1 | TRBV28 | . | . | 16 | TGTGCCAGCAGTTCCCCTGGGGGTCCTGAGAATGAGCGAGCTTTCTTT | CASSSPGGPENERAFF
TRBJ2-5 | TRBV20-1 | . | . | 10 | TGCAGTGCTCAGGAAGAGACCCAGTACTTC | CSAQEETQYF
TRBJ2-7 | TRBV7-8 | . | TRBD2 | 17 | TGTGCCAGCAGCCCGGGGCGCGGGAGGATCGGCTCCTACGAGCAGTACTTC | CASSPGRGRIGSYEQYF
TRBJ2-5 | TRBV4-1 | . | . | 14 | TGCGCCAGCAGCCAATCGGGCCGACGAGAGACCCAGTACTTC | CASSQSGRRETQYF
TRBJ2-2 | TRBV5-6 | . | TRBD2 | 16 | TGTGCCAGCAGCTTGTATGGGGGGGTGAACACCGGGGAGCTGTTTTTT | CASSLYGGVNTGELFF
TRBJ2-7 | TRBV30 | . | . | 11 | TGTGCCTGGAGTGCCCAATACGAGCAGTACTTC | CAWSAQYEQYF
TRBJ2-7 | TRBV14 | few | . | 15 | TGTGCCAGCAGCCAGGTTCGCGGGGCAGGCTACGAGCAGTACTTC | CASSQVRGAGYEQYF
TRBJ2-7 | TRBV5-1 | . | . | 13 | TGCGCCAGCAGCCCGACATGGAACGGCGAGCAGTACTTC | CASSPTWNGEQYF
TRBJ1-5 | TRBV11-2 | . | . | 14 | TGTGCCAGCAGCTTTGGACGGAGCAATCAGCCCCAGCATTTT | CASSFGRSNQPQHF
TRBJ1-5 | TRBV10-3 | . | . | 12 | TGTGCCATCACCGACGGTAAACAGCCCCAGCATTTT | CAITDGKQPQHF
TRBJ1-3 | TRBV10-1 | . | . | 15 | TGCGCCAGCAGTGAGTCGGGGGCCTCTGGAAACACCATATATTTT | CASSESGASGNTIYF
TRBJ1-1 | TRBV2 | . | TRBD1 | 16 | TGTGCCAGCAGTGAGTTTTACGGGACAGGGGACACTGAAGCTTTCTTT | CASSEFYGTGDTEAFF
TRBJ2-7 | TRBV27 | . | TRBD1 | 14 | TGTGCCAGCAGTTTAACAGGGGGACACTACGAGCAGTACTTC | CASSLTGGHYEQYF
TRBJ2-3 | TRBV3-1/TRBV3-2 | . | . | 15 | TGTGCCAGCAGCCATAGGGACCGACGCACAGATACGCAGTATTTT | CASSHRDRRTDTQYF
TRBJ2-6 | TRBV6-5 | . | . | 15 | TGTGCCAGCAGACGAAACAGGGCTGGGGCCAACGTCCTGACTTTC | CASRRNRAGANVLTF
TRBJ2-1 | TRBV13 | few | . | 15 | TGTGCCAGCAGCGCAATCTGGGGGCGTAGCGATGAGCAGTTCTTC | CASSAIWGRSDEQFF
TRBJ1-4 | TRBV27 | . | TRBD1 | 14 | TGTGCCAGCAGGAGGACAGGGGGCTTTGAAAAACTGTTTTTT | CASRRTGGFEKLFF
TRBJ1-2 | TRBV7-2 | . | TRBD1 | 14 | TGTGCCAGCAGCGCATCCAGGGGGAACTATGGCTACACCTTC | CASSASRGNYGYTF
TRBJ2-7 | TRBV27 | . | TRBD1 | 14 | TGTGCCAGCCCTCAGCCCACAGGGACAGGCGAGCAGTACTTC | CASPQPTGTGEQYF